This TCR beta chain was found in a study of technical replicates of blood from a few donors (dated by TCRdb to about 2017). The library relied on the immunoSEQ multiplex PCR assay. The table was pulled from immuneACCESS by TCRdb, which kept in-frame rearrangements only. Such tables lose some clones; where checked, under half of the loss comes from unresolved V genes, and the rest has no known cause. In this sample the table shows under 90,000 clones, nearly 98% of which occur a single time. The top ten clonotypes cover around 0.15% of the sample. V was cut back by 0 bases and J by 0 bases, leaving a gap of 14 bases between them. The germline V gene (reference sequence) yields MNHEY for CDR1 and SMNVEV for CDR2. From its cysteine to its phenylalanine, the CDR3 spans 18 amino acids. Only the CDR3 part of the read is kept: 54 bases, read in frame from the first base. As for this clone: Its binding antigen is unknown. Per-base qualities were not stored, and no clone one base away is much larger.

The sequencing sample was made of T cells isolated from PBMCs. Rearrangement joined TRBV27 to TRBJ1-4; the D gene assignment is ambiguous. The clonotype comes from a human donor in good health. CDR3 protein: CASSLSPLGSATNEKLFF. The sequenced DNA: TGTGCCAGCAGTTTATCTCCTTTGGGGAGCGCAACTAATGAAAAACTGTTTTTT.